This record looks at one T cell receptor beta chain sequence and its context. At one of its ends the junction is not consistent with the germline gene, which may arise from a read error. Using a constant-region primer together with ProtoScript II reverse transcriptase, TCR beta cDNA was made from about 490 ng of total RNA. For TCR beta, libraries were produced by three nested multiplex PCR rounds using slightly modified ARM-PCR. Each of the first two PCR rounds ran 9 to 11 cycles with TRBV1-TRBV30 forward and C-beta reverse primers. Via MiXCR, TCRdb re-called the multiplex PCR reads, giving one row per CDR3 protein. This sample has hundreds of thousands of distinct CDR3 sequences, with 65% found just once. The data originate from a study of tumor-infiltrating lymphocytes in primary liver carcinoma. The wider study: The patients, men and women alike, were aged 30 to 69 years.

RNA isolated from unsorted whole blood supplied the blood RNA, with germline DNA also extracted. This CDR3 is built from 14 residues. Germline V lookup: CDR1 SGHNT, CDR2 YENEEA. The gene calls are TRBV11-3 and TRBJ2-3; 7 bases match TRBD1. The sequenced sample consisted of peripheral blood. The receptor was isolated from a man aged 40-49 years with primary liver carcinoma and hepatitis B virus infection. The DNA of the CDR3 is TGTGCCAGCAGCACAGGGGAGTTGGCAGATACACAGTATTTT. This encodes CASSTGELADTQYF.